The 21 T cell receptor beta chains below come from one sample, sequenced in a study of shared clonotypes between healthy human individuals. This table comes from immunoSEQ multiplex PCR, and its TCRdb copy is limited to in-frame clones, with some not included. Of 850,000 to 1,200,000 clones listed, about 74% are singletons. The material sequenced was memory CD4+ T cells sorted from blood. Subset noted: CD45RA-negative fraction. The receptors originated from a man aged 18 to 30 in good health.

The CDR3 DNA sequence: TGCGCCAGCAGCCAAGGTTCCCTAGCGCGAGAGACCCAGTACTTC. Encoded protein: CASSQGSLARETQYF. J is TRBJ2-5 and V is TRBV4-1; D might be TRBD2 (6 bases). The CDR3 runs to 15 residues. CDR1 and CDR2 from the germline V gene are MGHRA and YSYEKL. With 1 base removed from V and 4 bases from J, the gap between germline ends came to 13 bases.

The rearrangement links TRBV5-1 to TRBJ2-1; 9 bases line up with TRBD2. The CDR3 length is 15 residues. Germline V gene lookup returns CDR1 SGHRS and CDR2 YFSETQ. The ends lost 4 bases at V and 0 bases at J; junction bases unmatched: 2. This CDR3 is CASSEAGGSYNEQFF. In DNA form, the CDR3 reads TGCGCCAGCAGCGAAGCGGGAGGCTCCTACAATGAGCAGTTCTTC.

V usage is TRBV7-9 and J usage is TRBJ2-1, with 9 bases identical to TRBD2. The germline gives CDR1 SEHNR, CDR2 FQNEAQ (reference sequence). The CDR3 is 16 residues long. V shed 5 bases, J shed 6 bases, and the junction held 11 bases outside the gene matches. CDR3: CASSPGGGGRVNEQFF. The CDR3 coding sequence is TGTGCCAGCAGCCCCGGGGGCGGCGGGAGGGTCAATGAGCAGTTCTTC.

The V call is TRBV7-2, the J call TRBJ2-7; weak D call: TRBD2 (6 bases). Germline V lookup: CDR1 SGHTA, CDR2 FQGNSA. Trimming removed 5 bases from V and 0 bases from J, with 14 bases in between. The CDR3 runs to 15 residues. CDR3 in amino acids: CASSPQEGSSYEQYF. The CDR3 coding sequence is TGTGCCAGCAGCCCACAGGAGGGAAGCTCCTACGAGCAGTACTTC. Full variable domain (remainder filled in from reference TRBV7-2 and TRBJ2-7): GAGVSQSPSNKVTEKGKDVELRCDPISGHTALYWYRQSLGQGLEFLIYFQGNSAPDKSGLPSDRFSAERTGGSVSTLTIQRTQQEDSAVYLCASSPQEGSSYEQYFGPGTRLTVT.

This clone was seen a few times. The chain carries TRBV27 and TRBJ1-6, with D possibly being TRBD1 (5 bases). With 4 bases removed from V and 6 bases from J, the gap between germline ends came to 7 bases. Looked up from germline, CDR1 is MNHEY and CDR2 is SMNVEV (reference sequence). The CDR3 is 13 residues long. Here the CDR3 reads CASSSTANSPLHF. Here the CDR3 DNA reads TGTGCCAGCAGTTCGACAGCTAATTCACCCCTCCACTTT.

V usage is TRBV30 and J usage is TRBJ2-5, with TRBD2 matching over 9 bases. V was pared by 0 bases and J by 2 bases, with 1 base of the junction left unmatched. The CDR3 spans 14 residues. Germline V gene sequence: CDR1 GTSNPN, CDR2 SVGIG (reference sequence). The CDR3 here is CAWSVAGGQETQYF. The CDR3, as DNA: TGTGCCTGGAGTGTAGCGGGAGGACAAGAGACCCAGTACTTC. Looking up the rest from reference TRBV30 and TRBJ2-5 gives the full variable domain: SQTIHQWPATLVQPVGSPLSLECTVEGTSNPNLYWYRQAAGRGLQLLFYSVGIGQISSEVPQNLSASRPQDRQFILSSKKLLLSDSGFYLCAWSVAGGQETQYFGPGTRLLVL.

This clone appeared many times. The V call is TRBV19, the J call TRBJ2-3; TRBD2 might be the D (5 bases). The CDR3 length is 17 residues. V was clipped by 3 bases and J by 9 bases, with 25 bases between them. Germline CDR1 is LNHDA and CDR2 is SQIVND (reference sequence). The CDR3 loop reads CASSIPRGHYAAVTQYF. In nucleotides, the CDR3 is TGTGCCAGTAGTATTCCTCGGGGTCATTACGCTGCTGTAACGCAGTATTTT.

The rearrangement joins TRBV5-4 to TRBJ2-7, with D possibly called TRBD1 or TRBD2 (6 bases each). This CDR3 spans 14 amino acids. V was cut by 0 bases and J by 6 bases, with 13 bases left in between. Germline V gene data show CDR1 as SGHNT and CDR2 as YYREEE (reference sequence). CDR3 in DNA: TGTGCCAGCAGCTTGGGGGGGGCGCCCAGCGAGCAGTACTTC. Its protein is CASSLGGAPSEQYF.

This clone came up a few times. DNA of the CDR3: TGCAGCGTAAGACAGGGCCACGATAGGGAAGCTTTCTTT. This encodes CSVRQGHDREAFF. The chain employs TRBV29-1 and TRBJ1-1, with TRBD1 matching over 7 bases. The CDR3 runs 13 residues. V lost 6 bases and J lost 8; bases outside the gene matches: 12. Germline CDR1 reads SQVTM; CDR2 reads ANQGSEA.

The chain employs TRBV5-6 and TRBJ1-4; no definite D call. With 0 bases removed from V and 8 bases from J, the gap between germline ends came to 5 bases. The CDR3 loop spans 12 amino acids. Germline lookup yields CDR1 SGHDT and CDR2 YYEEEE. CDR3 nucleotide sequence: TGTGCCAGCAGCTTGGCAGGAGAAAAACTGTTTTTT. Translation: CASSLAGEKLFF.

The gene calls are TRBV30 and TRBJ2-5; D remains ambiguous. V was trimmed by 4 bases and J by 5 bases, leaving 11 bases between them. This CDR3 comprises 12 residues. Germline CDR1 is GTSNPN and CDR2 is SVGIG (reference sequence). The CDR3 protein is CAWKDSRETQYF. For the CDR3, the DNA is TGTGCCTGGAAGGATAGTAGGGAGACCCAGTACTTC.

The chain carries TRBV10-3 and TRBJ2-3; 8 nucleotides line up with TRBD2. Germline trimming cut 2 bases from V and 4 bases from J; bases unmatched to any gene: 8. The CDR3 is made up of 16 amino acids. CDR1 is ENHRY, CDR2 SYGVKD, per germline. The CDR3 sequence is CAISEMAGGRADTQYF. The CDR3 region has the DNA TGTGCCATCAGTGAGATGGCGGGAGGTCGGGCAGATACGCAGTATTTT.

This clone was found a few times. The chain recombines TRBV11-2 with TRBJ2-1; 8 bases agree with TRBD2. Per germline, CDR1 SGHAT and CDR2 FQNNGV. V lost 4 bases to trimming and J lost 4 bases; unmatched junction nucleotides: 6. CDR3 length: 15 residues. The CDR3: CASSSLTSEYNEQFF. Written as DNA, the CDR3 is TGTGCCAGCAGCTCCCTGACTAGCGAGTACAATGAGCAGTTCTTC.

The chain recombines TRBV28 with TRBJ2-5; a possible D gene is TRBD2 (6 bases). This CDR3 contains 14 residues. CDR1 and CDR2 (germline): MDHEN, SYDVKM. V lost 6 bases and J lost 3, with 14 bases in between. The CDR3 nucleotides are TGTGCCAGCAGGATCGGTGGCGGGGAAGAGACCCAGTACTTC. It is translated as CASRIGGGEETQYF. Supplemented by reference TRBV28 and TRBJ2-5, the full variable domain reads DVKVTQSSRYLVKRTGEKVFLECVQDMDHENMFWYRQDPGLGLRLIYFSYDVKMKEKGDIPEGYSVSREKKERFSLILESASTNQTSMYLCASRIGGGEETQYFGPGTRLLVL.

The genes are TRBV10-3 and TRBJ2-7; D unclear. V lost 6 bases and J 1 base, leaving 13 bases between the germline ends. Germline CDR1 reads ENHRY; CDR2 reads SYGVKD. The CDR3 is made up of 14 amino acids. CDR3 in DNA: TGTGCCATCAGCGGCCCGGAAGTATCCTACGAGCAGTACTTC. It is translated as CAISGPEVSYEQYF.

The V call is TRBV25-1, the J call TRBJ1-5; possibly TRBD1 for D (5 bases). Trimming left V 2 bases short and J 3 bases short, with 8 bases between. The CDR3 contains 14 residues. The germline V gene has CDR1 MGHDK and CDR2 SYGVNS. The CDR3 bases are TGTGCCAGCAGTGAAGTCGGGGCCAATCAGCCCCAGCATTTT. Encoded protein: CASSEVGANQPQHF. Drawing the rest from reference TRBV25-1 and TRBJ1-5, the complete variable domain is EADIYQTPRYLVIGTGKKITLECSQTMGHDKMYWYQQDPGMELHLIHYSYGVNSTEKGDLSSESTVSRIRTEHFPLTLESARPSHTSQYLCASSEVGANQPQHFGDGTRLSIL.

The J gene is TRBJ1-2, the V gene TRBV11-1; D possibly corresponds to TRBD1 (5 bases). The CDR3 length is 15 residues. Germline V gene sequence: CDR1 SGHAT, CDR2 FQDESV (reference sequence). V dropped 1 base and J dropped 3 bases, with 12 bases sitting between them. This CDR3 is CASSLGSGIDYGYTF. The CDR3 DNA follows: TGTGCCAGCAGCTTAGGGTCAGGGATTGACTATGGCTACACCTTC.

In the case of this clone: One end of the junction fails to match germline, which may point to a read error. The chain is built from TRBV19 and TRBJ1-6, with D unclear. Per germline, CDR1 LNHDA and CDR2 SQIVND (reference sequence). The CDR3 length is 15 residues. The CDR3 here is CASSIPDPVYPFTIF. The DNA for the CDR3 is TGTGCCAGTAGTATTCCCGATCCGGTGTACCCCTTCACGATTTTT.

This clone was detected only once. This sequence joins TRBV27 and TRBJ2-5; D unresolved. Germline CDR1 is MNHEY and CDR2 is SMNVEV (reference sequence). Between the trimmed V and J ends, which lost 8 bases and 4 bases, there was a span of 5 bases. This CDR3 is 10 amino acids long. CDR3 amino acids: CASGLETQYF. The CDR3 DNA reads as TGTGCCAGCGGGTTAGAGACCCAGTACTTC.

The CDR3 here is CASSLVGRGGIVNIQYF. The CDR3 DNA sequence: TGTGCCAGCAGCTTAGTCGGCAGGGGAGGTATTGTCAACATTCAGTACTTC. V usage is TRBV11-2 and J usage is TRBJ2-4; D is perhaps TRBD1 or TRBD2 (6 bases each). Germline CDR1 and CDR2: SGHAT and FQNNGV. The CDR3 consists of 17 residues. V was clipped by 1 base and J by 7 bases, with 20 bases between them.

This clone was seen more than once but under ten times. The chain links TRBV20-1 to TRBJ1-5; D gene unclear. V gave up 6 bases and J gave up 9 bases, with 12 bases separating them. In germline, CDR1 is DFQATT, CDR2 SNEGSKA (reference sequence). This CDR3 spans 11 amino acids. The CDR3 here is CSAGSEGPQHF. Written as DNA, the CDR3 is TGCAGTGCCGGGAGCGAAGGGCCCCAGCATTTT.